This T cell receptor (beta chain) was observed in a study of OX40 agonist ivuxolimab in advanced cancers. Context from the whole study: The costimulatory receptor OX40 (CD134) was targeted by ivuxolimab, a fully human IgG2 agonistic monoclonal antibody. Prior anti-PD-1, anti-PD-L1 or anti-CTLA-4 therapy was permitted, and 40% of dose-escalation patients had received checkpoint inhibitors. In the dose-escalation cohort, 82.7% of patients were male, and the mean age was approximately 64 years, with a range of about 20 to 79. Intravenous ivuxolimab was administered to patients every 2 weeks at six dose levels: 0.01, 0.1, 0.3, 1.5, 3 and 10 mg/kg. The paper reports the monotherapy dose-escalation portion (N of about 51 patients) of the phase I ivuxolimab trial. Partial responses occurred in three dose-escalation patients, of whom one had hepatocellular carcinoma and two had cutaneous melanoma. The purpose of peripheral TCRbeta sequencing was to test whether ivuxolimab changed TCR sequence diversity and led to clonal T-cell expansion. Of the approximately 54 patients in dose escalation, some 19 had hepatocellular carcinoma, roughly 15 had melanoma, 9 had renal cell carcinoma and 9 had head and neck cancer. What the research found in general, with its limitations: In the 0.1-3.0 mg/kg groups, partial responders had among the lowest normalized peripheral clonal expansion, particularly in CD8+ T cells. Antigen specificity was not determined for the clonally expanded peripheral T cells. After ivuxolimab, CD8+ T cells had more expanded clones than CD4+ T cells on average. Low levels of normalized T-cell clonal expansion were also seen in some nonresponding patients. Clonal expansion of both CD4+ and CD8+ blood T cells was observed from baseline to week 6 at doses 0.1 to 3.0 mg/kg.

Patients with a history of autoimmune disease or receiving systemic immunosuppression were excluded from the trial. In every dose cohort, peripheral blood was drawn for TCR sequencing at baseline, cycle 4 day 1, and cycle 7 day 1. Samples came from an open-label, multicenter, first-in-human phase I dose-escalation trial of ivuxolimab. Adults with locally advanced or metastatic head and neck squamous cell, hepatocellular, melanoma or renal cell carcinoma were enrolled in the trial. Before TCR sequencing, CD4+ T cells and CD8+ T cells were sorted from peripheral blood as separate populations. To sequence the TCRbeta CDR3 region, genomic DNA was isolated from the sorted cells. The immunoSEQ Assay was used to sequence the TCRbeta CDR3 regions. In its TCRdb copy, this immuneACCESS table keeps in-frame sequences only and misses some clones. Where compared with another copy, unresolved V genes explain less than half of these, and the others have no known cause. This sample gives approximately 70,000 clones in total; 75% to 95% of them show up just once. The leading ten clones occupy over 4.5% of the sample.

About this clone: This clone's antigen is unknown. Qualities for individual bases were not recorded, and no much larger clone is one base off.

The CDR3 contains 17 residues, cysteine and phenylalanine counted. The sequence is cut down to CDR3 DNA, 51 bases in frame from base 1. For this chain, trimming is 0 bases at the V end and 1 base at the J end, and the number of junction bases without a gene match is 4. Based on the germline V gene, the CDR1 and CDR2 sequences are LGHNA and YSLEER. The chain couples TRBV4-3 to TRBJ2-7; 12 bases in between match TRBD2. This TCR was recovered from an adult with an advanced solid tumor such as melanoma, head and neck, liver or kidney cancer. The sequenced sample was CD4+ or CD8+ T cells sorted from blood, obtained in a trial of the OX40 agonist ivuxolimab. CDR3 reads: CASSQDRTSGVSYEQYF. The DNA sequence reads TGCGCCAGCAGCCAAGACCGGACTAGCGGGGTATCCTACGAGCAGTACTTC.